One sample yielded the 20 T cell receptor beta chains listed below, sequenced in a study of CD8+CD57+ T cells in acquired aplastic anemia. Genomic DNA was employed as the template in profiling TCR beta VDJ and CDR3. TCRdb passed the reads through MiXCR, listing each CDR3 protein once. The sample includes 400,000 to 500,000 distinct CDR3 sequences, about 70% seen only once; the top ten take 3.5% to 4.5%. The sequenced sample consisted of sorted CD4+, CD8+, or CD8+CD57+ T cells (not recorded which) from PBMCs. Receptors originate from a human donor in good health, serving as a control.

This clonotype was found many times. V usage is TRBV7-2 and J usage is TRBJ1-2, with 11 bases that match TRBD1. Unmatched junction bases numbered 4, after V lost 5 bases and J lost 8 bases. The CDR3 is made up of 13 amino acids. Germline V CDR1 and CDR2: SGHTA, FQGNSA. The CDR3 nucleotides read TGTGCCAGCAGCCAGGACAGGGGGCAAGGCTACACCTTC. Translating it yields CASSQDRGQGYTF.

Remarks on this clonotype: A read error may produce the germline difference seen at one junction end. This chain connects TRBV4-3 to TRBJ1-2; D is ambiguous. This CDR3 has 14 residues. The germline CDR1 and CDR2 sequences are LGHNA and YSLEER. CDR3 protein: CASSQSIGPYGYIF. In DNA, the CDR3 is TGCGCCAGCAGCCAAAGTATAGGGCCCTATGGCTACATCTTC.

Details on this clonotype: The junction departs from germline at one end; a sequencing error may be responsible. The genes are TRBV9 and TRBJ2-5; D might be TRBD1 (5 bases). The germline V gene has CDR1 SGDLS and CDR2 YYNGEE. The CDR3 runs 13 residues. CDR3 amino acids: CASSVEQDASQQF. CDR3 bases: TGTGCCAGCAGCGTAGAACAGGACGCCTCCCAGCAGTTC. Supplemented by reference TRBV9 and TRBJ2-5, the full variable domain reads DSGVTQTPKHLITATGQRVTLRCSPRSGDLSVYWYQQSLDQGLQFLIQYYNGEERAKGNILERFSAQQFPDLHSELNLSSLELGDSALYFCASSVEQDASQQFGPGTRLLVL.

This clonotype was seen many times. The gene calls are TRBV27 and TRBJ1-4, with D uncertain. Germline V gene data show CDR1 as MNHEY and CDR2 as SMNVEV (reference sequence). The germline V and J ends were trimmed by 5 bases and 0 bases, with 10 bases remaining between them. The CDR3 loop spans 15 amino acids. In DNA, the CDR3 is TGTGCCAGCAGTACCTACGGGGCAACTAATGAAAAACTGTTTTTT. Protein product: CASSTYGATNEKLFF.

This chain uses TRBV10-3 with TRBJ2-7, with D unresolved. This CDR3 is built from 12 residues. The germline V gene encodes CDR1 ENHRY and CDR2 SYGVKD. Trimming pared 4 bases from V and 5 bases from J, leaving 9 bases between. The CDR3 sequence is CAISAFENEQYF. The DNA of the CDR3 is TGTGCCATCAGTGCTTTCGAAAACGAGCAGTACTTC.

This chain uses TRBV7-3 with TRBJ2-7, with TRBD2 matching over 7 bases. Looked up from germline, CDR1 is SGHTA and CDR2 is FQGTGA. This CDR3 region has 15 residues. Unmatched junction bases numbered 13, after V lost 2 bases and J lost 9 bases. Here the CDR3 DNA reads TGTGCCAGCAGCTTAGGGCGGGGGAAACTCTACCTGCAGTACTTC. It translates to CASSLGRGKLYLQYF.

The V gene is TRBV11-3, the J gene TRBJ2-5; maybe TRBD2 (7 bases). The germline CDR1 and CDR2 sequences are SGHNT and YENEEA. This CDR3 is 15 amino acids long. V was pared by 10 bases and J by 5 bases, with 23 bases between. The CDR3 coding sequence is TGTGCCAACCACTTAGGGGCGGGGGCGGGGGAGACCCAGTACTTC. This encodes CANHLGAGAGETQYF.

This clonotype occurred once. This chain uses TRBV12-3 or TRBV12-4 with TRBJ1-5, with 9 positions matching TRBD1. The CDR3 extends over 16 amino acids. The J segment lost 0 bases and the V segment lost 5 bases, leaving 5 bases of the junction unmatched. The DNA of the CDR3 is TGTGCCAGCAGTCTACGACAGGGGGGTAGCAATCAGCCCCAGCATTTT. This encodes CASSLRQGGSNQPQHF.

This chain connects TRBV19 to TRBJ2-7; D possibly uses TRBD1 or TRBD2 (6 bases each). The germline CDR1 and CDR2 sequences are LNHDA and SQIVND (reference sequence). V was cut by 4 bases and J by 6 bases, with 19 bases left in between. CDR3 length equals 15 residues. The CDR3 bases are TGTGCCAGTAGTACAGGGGACTCGCTGGCTATCGAGCAGTACTTC. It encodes CASSTGDSLAIEQYF. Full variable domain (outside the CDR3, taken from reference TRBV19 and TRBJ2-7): DGGITQSPKYLFRKEGQNVTLSCEQNLNHDAMYWYRQDPGQGLRLIYYSQIVNDFQKGDIAEGYSVSREKKESFPLTVTSAQKNPTAFYLCASSTGDSLAIEQYFGPGTRLTVT.

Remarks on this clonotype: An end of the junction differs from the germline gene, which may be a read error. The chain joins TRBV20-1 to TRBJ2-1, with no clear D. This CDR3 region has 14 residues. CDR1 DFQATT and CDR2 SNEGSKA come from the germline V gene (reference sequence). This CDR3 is CSAEDPVSENGQFF. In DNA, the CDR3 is TGCAGTGCCGAGGATCCCGTCAGTGAAAATGGGCAGTTCTTC.

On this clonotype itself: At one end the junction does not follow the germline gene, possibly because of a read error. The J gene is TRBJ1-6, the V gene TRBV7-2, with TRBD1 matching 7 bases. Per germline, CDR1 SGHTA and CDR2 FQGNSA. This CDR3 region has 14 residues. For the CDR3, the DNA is TGTGCCAGCAGCTTAGCGACACAGGGGACCCTCCACTTTTTT. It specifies CASSLATQGTLHFF.

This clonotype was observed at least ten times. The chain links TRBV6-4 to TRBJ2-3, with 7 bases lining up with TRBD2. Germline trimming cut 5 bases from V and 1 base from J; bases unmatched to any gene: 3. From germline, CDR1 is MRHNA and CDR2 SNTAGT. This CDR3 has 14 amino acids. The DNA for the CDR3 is TGTGCCAGCAGTATTCGGGGGGGCACAGATACGCAGTATTTT. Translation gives CASSIRGGTDTQYF.

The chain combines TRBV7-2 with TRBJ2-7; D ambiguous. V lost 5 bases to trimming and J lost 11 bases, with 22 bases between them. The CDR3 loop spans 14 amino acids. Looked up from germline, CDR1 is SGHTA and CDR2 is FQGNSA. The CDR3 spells CASSVSGLVYDEYF. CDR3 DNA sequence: TGTGCCAGCAGCGTGTCGGGCCTTGTCTACGACGAGTACTTC.

The CDR3 DNA reads TGTGCCAGCAGCTTGTCGGCAGACAGTAATTCACCCCTCCACTTT. Translated: CASSLSADSNSPLHF. V usage is TRBV5-5 and J usage is TRBJ1-6, with a tentative D call TRBD1 (5 bases). Between the trimmed V and J ends, which lost 1 base and 6 bases, there was a span of 11 bases. Germline-derived CDR1 and CDR2 are SGHKS and YYEKEE (reference sequence). There are 15 residues in the CDR3.

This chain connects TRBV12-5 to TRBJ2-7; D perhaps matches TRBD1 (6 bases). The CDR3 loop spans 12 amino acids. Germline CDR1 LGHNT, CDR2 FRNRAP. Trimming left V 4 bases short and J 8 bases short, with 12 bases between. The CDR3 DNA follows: TGTGCTAGTGGTTACGGGACATCCAAGCAGTACTTC. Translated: CASGYGTSKQYF.

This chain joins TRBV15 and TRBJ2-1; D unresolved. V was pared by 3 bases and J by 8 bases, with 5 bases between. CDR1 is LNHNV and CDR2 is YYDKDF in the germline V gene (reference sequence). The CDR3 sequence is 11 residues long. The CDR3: CATSRLDEQFF. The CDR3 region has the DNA TGTGCCACCAGCAGGCTCGATGAGCAGTTCTTC.

CDR3: CASSIPRGGSTEQYF. The CDR3 DNA reads as TGTGCCAGCAGCATACCCAGGGGGGGTTCCACCGAGCAGTACTTC. The chain carries TRBV7-2 and TRBJ2-7; D is perhaps TRBD1 or TRBD2 (7 bases each). With 5 bases removed from V and 6 bases from J, the gap between germline ends came to 20 bases. The germline gives CDR1 SGHTA, CDR2 FQGNSA. CDR3 length: 15 residues.

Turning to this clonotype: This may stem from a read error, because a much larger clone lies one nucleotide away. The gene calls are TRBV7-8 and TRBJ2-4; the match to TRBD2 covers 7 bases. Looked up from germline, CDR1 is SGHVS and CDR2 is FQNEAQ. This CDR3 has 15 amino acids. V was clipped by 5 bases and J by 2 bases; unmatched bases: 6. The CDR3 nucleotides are TGTGCCAGCAGCGCGGGGGACGGAACCAAAAACATTCAGTACTTC. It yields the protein CASSAGDGTKNIQYF.

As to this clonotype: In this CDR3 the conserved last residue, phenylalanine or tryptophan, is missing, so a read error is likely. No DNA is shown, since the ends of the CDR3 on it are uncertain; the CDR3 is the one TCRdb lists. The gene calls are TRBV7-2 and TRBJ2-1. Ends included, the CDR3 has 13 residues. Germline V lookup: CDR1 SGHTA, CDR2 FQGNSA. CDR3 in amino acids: CASSMVADNEQIY.

The CDR3 nucleotides are TGTGCCACCAGTGGTATGGGGACAGATACGCAGTATTTT. This translates into CATSGMGTDTQYF. This rearrangement joins TRBV24-1 to TRBJ2-3; D is undetermined. V was shortened by 5 bases and J by 3 bases, with 8 bases between the two germline ends. Germline V CDR1 and CDR2: KGHDR, SFDVKD. The CDR3 extends over 13 amino acids.